This T cell receptor beta chain was identified during a study of identifying expanded T cells in peripheral blood. Study outcomes and limitations: Roughly 1.2 clones differed between technical replicates, versus around 15 and 19 over time. Clone count variance between roughly two-week samples rose with total template count.

V was cut by 0 bases and J by 9 bases, with 6 bases left in between. The CDR3 spans 11 residues. CDR1 GTSNPN and CDR2 SVGIG come from the germline V gene (reference sequence). Collection occurred without any documented infections or immune events in donors. About this clone itself: Its antigen is currently unknown.

Repertoires were generated with immunoSEQ multiplex PCR, while TCRdb's copy carries only in-frame clones and drops some. This table has roughly 100,000 clones, roughly 90% appearing once. The origin of this receptor is a person aged 18-70 years in good health. Sequencing input: blood. The rearrangement links TRBV30 to TRBJ2-1, with unresolved D. This CDR3 is CAWSVLVEQFF. CDR3 nucleotides: TGTGCCTGGAGTGTACTGGTTGAGCAGTTCTTC.